The next 4 T cell receptor beta chains were all read from a single sample in a study of beta chain features in type 1 diabetes. Study conclusions and caveats: People with Type 1 diabetes carried modestly yet significantly shorter TCRB CDR3s in all four CD4+ subsets.

These receptors' targets are unknown. Reverse transcribing all isolated RNA meant expressed TCRB transcripts were sequenced. Measured with immunoSEQ multiplex PCR; TCRdb has only the in-frame clones, and not every one. Found here are 300,000 or so clones, about 13% of them singletons; the top ten hold roughly 0.015%. The specimen sequenced was naive CD4+ T cells from blood. The receptors come from a young woman with type 1 diabetes.

The sample holds a few counts of this clone. The sample contains more than one DNA sequence encoding this CDR3. The chain is built from TRBV7-3 and TRBJ1-2; 9 bases align to TRBD1. The CDR3 sequence is 13 residues long. The trim removed 4 bases at V and 4 bases at J, leaving 1 base unmatched. Germline values: CDR1 SGHTA, CDR2 FQGTGA. CDR3 bases: TGTGCCAGCAGCTCGGGACAGGGCTATGGCTACACCTTC. Translation gives CASSSGQGYGYTF. Based on the CDR3 plus reference TRBV7-3 and TRBJ1-2, the full variable domain is GAGVSQTPSNKVTEKGKYVELRCDPISGHTALYWYRQSLGQGPEFLIYFQGTGAADDSGLPNDRFFAVRPEGSVSTLKIQRTERGDSAVYLCASSSGQGYGYTFGSGTRLTVV.

The chain joins TRBV5-1 to TRBJ2-7; possible D gene TRBD2, 6 bases. V was shortened by 4 bases and J by 6 bases, with 14 bases between the two germline ends. This CDR3 is built from 13 residues. Germline V lookup: CDR1 SGHRS, CDR2 YFSETQ. The CDR3 spells CASSPGGGAEQYV. The CDR3 bases are TGCGCCAGCAGCCCCGGTGGAGGGGCCGAGCAGTACGTC.

The V and J genes are TRBV9 and TRBJ2-1; 8 nucleotides agree with TRBD2. There are 14 residues in the CDR3. The germline V gene has CDR1 SGDLS and CDR2 YYNGEE. The junction had 13 bases not matched to a gene; V was cut back by 3 bases and J by 14 bases. The DNA of the CDR3 is TGTGCCAGCAGCGCCACTAGCGGCCAAGGAGGAGAGTTCTTC. Translation: CASSATSGQGGEFF.

The rearrangement links TRBV19 to TRBJ2-2; 7 positions agree with TRBD2. The CDR3 runs 17 residues. Germline values: CDR1 LNHDA, CDR2 SQIVND (reference sequence). Trimming removed 0 bases from V and 1 base from J; junction bases left unmatched: 5. CDR3 sequence reads: CASSIDQVAGNTGELFF. In DNA, the CDR3 is TGTGCCAGTAGTATAGATCAAGTAGCGGGGAACACCGGGGAGCTGTTTTTT. The whole variable domain, filled in from reference TRBV19 and TRBJ2-2, reads DGGITQSPKYLFRKEGQNVTLSCEQNLNHDAMYWYRQDPGQGLRLIYYSQIVNDFQKGDIAEGYSVSREKKESFPLTVTSAQKNPTAFYLCASSIDQVAGNTGELFFGEGSRLTVL.